This T cell receptor beta chain is from a study of blood T cell repertoires in COVID-19. Across the study: Samples representing acute and convalescent COVID-19 were sourced from the United States, Italy and Spain. From T cells, B-cell-depleted T cells, or PBMCs came the material, which was cDNA or gDNA.

This table comes from immunoSEQ multiplex PCR, and its TCRdb copy is limited to in-frame clones, with some not included. This repertoire shows 150,000 to 200,000 clones, 84% found once; its top ten account for 3% to 3.5%. Cohort assignment relied on participant-reported clinical history. Within 2 weeks before study entry, exposed participants met a COVID-19 case. Trimming took off 4 bases at V and 0 bases at J, with 7 bases between the two ends. Germline assignment: CDR1 SGHTS and CDR2 YDEGEE. CDR3 length: 14 residues. This chain connects TRBV5-8 to TRBJ1-4; D gene unclear. Sequenced sample: PBMCs or T cells enriched from blood (not recorded which). This TCR came from a woman aged 25-40 years who had been exposed to COVID-19. The CDR3 coding sequence is TGTGCCAGCAGCCTCCCCTCAACTAATGAAAAACTGTTTTTT. This gives the protein CASSLPSTNEKLFF.